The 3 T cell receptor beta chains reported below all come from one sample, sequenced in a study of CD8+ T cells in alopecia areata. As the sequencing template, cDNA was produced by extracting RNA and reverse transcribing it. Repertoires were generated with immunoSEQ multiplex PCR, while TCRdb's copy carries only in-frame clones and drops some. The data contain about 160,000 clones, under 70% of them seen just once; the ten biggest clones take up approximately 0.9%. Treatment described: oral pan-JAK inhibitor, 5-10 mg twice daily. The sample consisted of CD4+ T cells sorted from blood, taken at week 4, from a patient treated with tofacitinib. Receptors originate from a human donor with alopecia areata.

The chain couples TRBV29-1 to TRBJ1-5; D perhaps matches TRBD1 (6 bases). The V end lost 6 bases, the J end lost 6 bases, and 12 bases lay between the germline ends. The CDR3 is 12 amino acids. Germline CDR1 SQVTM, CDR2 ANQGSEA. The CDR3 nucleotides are TGCAGCGTGAACAGGGAAAGTCAGCCCCAGCATTTT. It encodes CSVNRESQPQHF.

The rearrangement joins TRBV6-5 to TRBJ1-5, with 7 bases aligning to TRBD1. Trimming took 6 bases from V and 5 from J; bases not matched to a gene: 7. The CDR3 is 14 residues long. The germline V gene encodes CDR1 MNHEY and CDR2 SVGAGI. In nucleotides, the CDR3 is TGTGCCAGCAGGATCCGGGACAGCCATCAGCCCCAGCATTTT. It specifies CASRIRDSHQPQHF.

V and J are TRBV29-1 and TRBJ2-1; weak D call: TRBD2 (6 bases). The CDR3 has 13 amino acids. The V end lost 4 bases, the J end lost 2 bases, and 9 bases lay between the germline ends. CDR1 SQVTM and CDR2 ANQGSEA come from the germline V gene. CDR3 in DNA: TGCAGCGTTGTTGGGGGGACCTACAATGAGCAGTTCTTC. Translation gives CSVVGGTYNEQFF.